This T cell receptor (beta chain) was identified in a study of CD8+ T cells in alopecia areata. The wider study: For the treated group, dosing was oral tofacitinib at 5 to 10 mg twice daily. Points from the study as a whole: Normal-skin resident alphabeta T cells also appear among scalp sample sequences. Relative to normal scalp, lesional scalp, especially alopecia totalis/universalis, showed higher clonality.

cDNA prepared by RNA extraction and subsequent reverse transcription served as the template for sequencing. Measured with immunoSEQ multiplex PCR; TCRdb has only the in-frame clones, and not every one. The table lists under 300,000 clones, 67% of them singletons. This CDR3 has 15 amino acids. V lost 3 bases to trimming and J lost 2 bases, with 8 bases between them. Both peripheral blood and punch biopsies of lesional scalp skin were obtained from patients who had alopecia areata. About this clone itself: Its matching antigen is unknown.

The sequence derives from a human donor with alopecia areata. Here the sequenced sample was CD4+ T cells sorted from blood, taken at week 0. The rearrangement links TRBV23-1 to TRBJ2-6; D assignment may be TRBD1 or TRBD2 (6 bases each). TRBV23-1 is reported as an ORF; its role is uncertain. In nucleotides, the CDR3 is TGCGCCAGCAGTCATGGGGGGCCTGGGGCCAACGTCCTGACTTTC. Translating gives CASSHGGPGANVLTF.